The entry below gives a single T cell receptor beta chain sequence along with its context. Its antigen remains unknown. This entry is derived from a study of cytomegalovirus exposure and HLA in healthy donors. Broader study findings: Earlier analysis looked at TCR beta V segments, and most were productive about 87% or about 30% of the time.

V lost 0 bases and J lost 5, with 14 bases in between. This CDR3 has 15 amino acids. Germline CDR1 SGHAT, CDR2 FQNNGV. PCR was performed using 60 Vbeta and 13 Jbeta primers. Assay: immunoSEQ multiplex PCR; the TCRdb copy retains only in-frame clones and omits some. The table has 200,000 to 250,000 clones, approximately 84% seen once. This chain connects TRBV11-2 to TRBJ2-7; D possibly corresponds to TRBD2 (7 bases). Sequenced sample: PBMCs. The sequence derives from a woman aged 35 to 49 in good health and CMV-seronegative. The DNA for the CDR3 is TGTGCCAGCAGCTTAGACCTGGGGGGGCGCGACGAGCAGTACTTC. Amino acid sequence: CASSLDLGGRDEQYF.